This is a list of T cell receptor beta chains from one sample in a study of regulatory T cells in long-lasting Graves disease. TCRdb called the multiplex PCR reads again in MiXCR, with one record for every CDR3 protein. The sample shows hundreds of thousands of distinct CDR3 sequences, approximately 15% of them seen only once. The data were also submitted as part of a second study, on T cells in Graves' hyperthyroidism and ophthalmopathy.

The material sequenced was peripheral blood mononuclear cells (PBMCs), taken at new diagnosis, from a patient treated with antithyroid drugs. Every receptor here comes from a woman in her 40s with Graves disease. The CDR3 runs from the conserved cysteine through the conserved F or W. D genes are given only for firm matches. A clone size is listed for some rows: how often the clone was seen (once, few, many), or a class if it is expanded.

CDR3 protein: CASSGGQLRTEAFF
CDR3 DNA: TGTGCCAGCAGTGGGGGACAGTTGCGCACTGAAGCTTTCTTT
V gene: TRBV28
J gene: TRBJ1-1
D gene: TRBD1
clone size: .

CDR3 protein: CASRPGRNYGYTF
CDR3 DNA: TGTGCCAGCAGACCGGGACGGAACTATGGCTACACCTTC
V gene: TRBV3-1
J gene: TRBJ1-2
D gene: .
clone size: many

CDR3 protein: CASSVGQATYEQYF
CDR3 DNA: TGTGCCAGCAGTGTGGGACAGGCCACCTACGAGCAGTACTTC
V gene: TRBV6-2/TRBV6-3
J gene: TRBJ2-7
D gene: TRBD1
clone size: many

CDR3 protein: CASSLYGESTDTQYF
CDR3 DNA: TGTGCCAGCAGCTTATACGGGGAGAGCACAGATACGCAGTATTTT
V gene: TRBV7-9
J gene: TRBJ2-3
D gene: .
clone size: .

CDR3 protein: CASSWTGATGELFF
CDR3 DNA: TGTGCCAGCAGTTGGACAGGGGCCACCGGGGAGCTGTTTTTT
V gene: TRBV13
J gene: TRBJ2-2
D gene: TRBD1
clone size: .

CDR3 protein: CASSYIRSTDTQYF
CDR3 DNA: TGTGCCAGCAGTTACATTCGGAGCACAGATACGCAGTATTTT
V gene: TRBV7-3
J gene: TRBJ2-3
D gene: .
clone size: .

CDR3 protein: CASSFVGEAETQYF
CDR3 DNA: TGCGCCAGCAGCTTCGTCGGAGAGGCGGAGACCCAGTACTTC
V gene: TRBV5-1
J gene: TRBJ2-5
D gene: .
clone size: many

CDR3 protein: CASSQEVVSAREQYF
CDR3 DNA: TGCGCCAGCAGCCAAGAGGTCGTCAGTGCGCGCGAGCAGTACTTC
V gene: TRBV4-1
J gene: TRBJ2-7
D gene: .
clone size: few

CDR3 protein: CASSYLQGWGTDTQYF
CDR3 DNA: TGTGCCAGCAGTTACCTCCAGGGTTGGGGCACAGATACGCAGTATTTT
V gene: TRBV6-5
J gene: TRBJ2-3
D gene: .
clone size: .

CDR3 protein: CATSREVIWDSNYEQYF
CDR3 DNA: TGTGCCACCAGCAGAGAGGTTATTTGGGACAGCAACTACGAGCAGTACTTC
V gene: TRBV15
J gene: TRBJ2-7
D gene: TRBD1
clone size: few

CDR3 protein: CALLTEGAYGNTIYF
CDR3 DNA: TGTGCCCTCCTGACGGAGGGGGCATATGGAAACACCATATATTTT
V gene: TRBV30
J gene: TRBJ1-3
D gene: TRBD1
clone size: .

CDR3 protein: CASSQFRTSGRDTQYF
CDR3 DNA: TGTGCCAGCAGCCAATTCAGGACTAGCGGGAGAGATACGCAGTATTTT
V gene: TRBV3-1
J gene: TRBJ2-3
D gene: TRBD2
clone size: many

CDR3 protein: CASSPTSAYNEQFF
CDR3 DNA: TGTGCCAGCAGTCCGACTAGCGCGTACAATGAGCAGTTCTTC
V gene: TRBV6-1
J gene: TRBJ2-1
D gene: TRBD2
clone size: .

CDR3 protein: CASSKNRGETQYF
CDR3 DNA: TGTGCCAGCAGCAAAAACAGGGGAGAGACCCAGTACTTC
V gene: TRBV7-2
J gene: TRBJ2-5
D gene: TRBD1
clone size: many

CDR3 protein: CASSPRQGNTEAFF
CDR3 DNA: TGTGCCAGCAGCCCCCGACAGGGGAACACTGAAGCTTTCTTT
V gene: TRBV3-1
J gene: TRBJ1-1
D gene: TRBD1
clone size: many

CDR3 protein: CASSLGSGMETQYF
CDR3 DNA: TGTGCCAGCAGCTTAGGTTCGGGTATGGAGACCCAGTACTTC
V gene: TRBV7-9
J gene: TRBJ2-5
D gene: .
clone size: few

CDR3 protein: CASSSRLNQPQHF
CDR3 DNA: TGTGCCAGTAGTAGCAGGTTAAATCAGCCCCAGCATTTT
V gene: TRBV19
J gene: TRBJ1-5
D gene: .
clone size: many

CDR3 protein: CASRATGRNYNEQFF
CDR3 DNA: TGTGCCAGCAGGGCAACGGGACGGAACTACAATGAGCAGTTCTTC
V gene: TRBV7-3
J gene: TRBJ2-1
D gene: .
clone size: many

CDR3 protein: CATSDLGGQETQYF
CDR3 DNA: TGTGCCACCAGTGATTTAGGGGGTCAAGAGACCCAGTACTTC
V gene: TRBV24-1
J gene: TRBJ2-5
D gene: .
clone size: .

CDR3 protein: CASVSVRDRGTTDTQYF
CDR3 DNA: TGTGCCAGCGTCTCAGTGCGGGACAGGGGGACCACAGATACGCAGTATTTT
V gene: TRBV7-8
J gene: TRBJ2-3
D gene: TRBD1
clone size: many

CDR3 protein: CASSENTKNSPLHF
CDR3 DNA: TGTGCCAGCAGTGAGAACACAAAAAATTCACCCCTCCACTTT
V gene: TRBV2
J gene: TRBJ1-6
D gene: .
clone size: many

CDR3 protein: CASGRLAAAPAWYGYTF
CDR3 DNA: TGTGCCAGCGGCCGGTTGGCAGCGGCCCCCGCTTGGTATGGCTACACCTTC
V gene: TRBV6-1
J gene: TRBJ1-2
D gene: .
clone size: .

CDR3 protein: CATSFQRGAQGEQYF
CDR3 DNA: TGTGCCACCAGCTTCCAGCGCGGGGCCCAAGGCGAGCAGTACTTC
V gene: TRBV15
J gene: TRBJ2-7
D gene: .
clone size: many

CDR3 protein: CASTLPGRTNYGYTF
CDR3 DNA: TGTGCCAGCACGCTTCCGGGACGGACTAACTATGGCTACACCTTC
V gene: TRBV28
J gene: TRBJ1-2
D gene: .
clone size: many

CDR3 protein: CASSLGPHNEQFF
CDR3 DNA: TGTGCCAGCAGTTTAGGGCCTCACAATGAGCAGTTCTTC
V gene: TRBV12-3/TRBV12-4
J gene: TRBJ2-1
D gene: .
clone size: many

CDR3 protein: CSAHGGTSGENEQFF
CDR3 DNA: TGCAGTGCACATGGGGGGACTAGCGGGGAGAATGAGCAGTTCTTC
V gene: TRBV20-1
J gene: TRBJ2-1
D gene: TRBD2
clone size: few

CDR3 protein: CASTQKRVQLANQPQHF
CDR3 DNA: TGTGCCAGCACCCAAAAAAGGGTACAGCTCGCGAATCAGCCCCAGCATTTT
V gene: TRBV6-2/TRBV6-3
J gene: TRBJ1-5
D gene: .
clone size: .

CDR3 protein: CASSLFQGDQPQHF
CDR3 DNA: TGTGCCAGCAGCTTGTTCCAGGGTGATCAGCCCCAGCATTTT
V gene: TRBV5-6
J gene: TRBJ1-5
D gene: .
clone size: few

CDR3 protein: CSARVNKGTQREGYTF
CDR3 DNA: TGCAGTGCTAGAGTTAATAAGGGGACCCAACGGGAAGGCTACACCTTC
V gene: TRBV20-1
J gene: TRBJ1-2
D gene: .
clone size: few